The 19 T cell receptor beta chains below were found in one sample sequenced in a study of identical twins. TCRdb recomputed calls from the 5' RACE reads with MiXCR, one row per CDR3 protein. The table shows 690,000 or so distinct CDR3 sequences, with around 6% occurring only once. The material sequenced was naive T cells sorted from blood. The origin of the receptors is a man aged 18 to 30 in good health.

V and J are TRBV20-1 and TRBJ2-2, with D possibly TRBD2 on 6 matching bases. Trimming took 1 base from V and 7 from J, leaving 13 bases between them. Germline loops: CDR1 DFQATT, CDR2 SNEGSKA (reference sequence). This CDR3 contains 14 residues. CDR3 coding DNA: TGCAGTGCTAGAGCCGCGGAGGGTCACGGGGAGCTGTTTTTT. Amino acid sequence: CSARAAEGHGELFF.

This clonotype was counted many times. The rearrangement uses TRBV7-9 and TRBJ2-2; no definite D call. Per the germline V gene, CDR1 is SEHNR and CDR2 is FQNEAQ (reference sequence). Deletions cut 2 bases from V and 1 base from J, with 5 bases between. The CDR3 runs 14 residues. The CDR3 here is CASSLPKNTGELFF. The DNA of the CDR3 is TGTGCCAGCAGCTTACCCAAGAACACCGGGGAGCTGTTTTTT.

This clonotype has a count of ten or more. CDR3 sequence (DNA): TGTGCCAGCAGTTCCTTCCCGGTTGGTGACATTCAGTACTTC. Translation gives CASSSFPVGDIQYF. The rearrangement uses TRBV27 and TRBJ2-4; D call uncertain. The CDR3 has 14 amino acids. The germline CDR1 and CDR2 sequences are MNHEY and SMNVEV (reference sequence). Trimming took 4 bases from V and 8 from J, leaving 15 bases between them.

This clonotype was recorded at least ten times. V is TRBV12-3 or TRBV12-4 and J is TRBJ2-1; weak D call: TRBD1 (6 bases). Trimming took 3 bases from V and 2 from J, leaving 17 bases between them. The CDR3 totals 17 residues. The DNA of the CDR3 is TGTGCCAGCAGTTTCGTTCGGTGGCAGGGGCCCTACAATGAGCAGTTCTTC. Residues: CASSFVRWQGPYNEQFF.

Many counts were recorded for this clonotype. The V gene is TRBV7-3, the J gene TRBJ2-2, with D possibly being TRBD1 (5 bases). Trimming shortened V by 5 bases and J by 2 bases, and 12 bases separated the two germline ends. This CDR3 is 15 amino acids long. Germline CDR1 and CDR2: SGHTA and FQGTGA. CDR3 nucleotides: TGTGCCAGCAGCCGTGACAGTGGAAACACCGGGGAGCTGTTTTTT. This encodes CASSRDSGNTGELFF.

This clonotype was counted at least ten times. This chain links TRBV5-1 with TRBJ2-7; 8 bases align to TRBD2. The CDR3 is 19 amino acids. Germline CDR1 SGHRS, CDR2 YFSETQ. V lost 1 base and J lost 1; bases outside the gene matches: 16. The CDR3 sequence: CASSLKRAGENRGSYEQYF. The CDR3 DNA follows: TGCGCCAGCAGCTTGAAGCGAGCGGGAGAAAATAGGGGATCCTACGAGCAGTACTTC.

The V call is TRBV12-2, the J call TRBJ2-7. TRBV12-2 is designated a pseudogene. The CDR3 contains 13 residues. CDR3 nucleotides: TGTGCAAGTCGCTTAGTCGGTACCTACGAGCAGTACGTC. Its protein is CASRLVGTYEQYV.

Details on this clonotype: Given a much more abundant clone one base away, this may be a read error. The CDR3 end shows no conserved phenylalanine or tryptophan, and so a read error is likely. CDR3 residues: CATSDYGTLEETQYL. Written as DNA, the CDR3 is TGTGCCACCAGTGATTACGGGACGTTGGAAGAGACCCAGTACCTC. This chain joins TRBV24-1 and TRBJ2-5; D assignment may be TRBD1 or TRBD2 (5 bases each). Trimming stripped 2 bases from V and 3 bases from J, with 12 bases between. Per the germline V gene, CDR1 is KGHDR and CDR2 is SFDVKD. The CDR3 is made up of 15 amino acids.

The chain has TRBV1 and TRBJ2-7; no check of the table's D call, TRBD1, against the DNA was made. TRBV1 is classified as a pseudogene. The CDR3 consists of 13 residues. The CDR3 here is CTSSPGTGYEQYV. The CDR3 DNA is TGCACCAGCAGCCCCGGGACAGGTTACGAGCAGTACGTC.

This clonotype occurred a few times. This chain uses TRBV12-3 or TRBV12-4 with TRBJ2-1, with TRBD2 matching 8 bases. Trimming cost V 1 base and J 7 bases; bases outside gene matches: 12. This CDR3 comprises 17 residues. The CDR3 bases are TGTGCCAGCAGTTTAGTTATGGTAGCGGGAATGGATAATGAGCAGTTCTTC. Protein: CASSLVMVAGMDNEQFF.

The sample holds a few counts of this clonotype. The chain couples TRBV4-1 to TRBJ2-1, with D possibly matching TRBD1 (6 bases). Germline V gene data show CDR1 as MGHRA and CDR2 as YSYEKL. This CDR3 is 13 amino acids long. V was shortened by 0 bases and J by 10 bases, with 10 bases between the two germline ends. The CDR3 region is CASSQEQGWEQFF. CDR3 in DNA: TGCGCCAGCAGCCAAGAACAGGGTTGGGAGCAGTTCTTC.

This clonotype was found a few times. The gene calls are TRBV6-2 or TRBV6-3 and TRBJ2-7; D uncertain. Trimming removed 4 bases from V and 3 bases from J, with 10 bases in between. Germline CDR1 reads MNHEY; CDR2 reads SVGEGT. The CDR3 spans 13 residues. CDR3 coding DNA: TGTGCCAGCAGTTGGAGCTCATTCTACGAGCAGTACTTC. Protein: CASSWSSFYEQYF.

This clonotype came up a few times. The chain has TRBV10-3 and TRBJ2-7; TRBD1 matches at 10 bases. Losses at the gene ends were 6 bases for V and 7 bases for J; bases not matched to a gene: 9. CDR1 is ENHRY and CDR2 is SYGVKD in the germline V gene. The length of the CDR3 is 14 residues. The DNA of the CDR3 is TGTGCCATCAGATTGGACAGGGGGTCGGGGGAGCAGTACTTC. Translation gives CAIRLDRGSGEQYF.

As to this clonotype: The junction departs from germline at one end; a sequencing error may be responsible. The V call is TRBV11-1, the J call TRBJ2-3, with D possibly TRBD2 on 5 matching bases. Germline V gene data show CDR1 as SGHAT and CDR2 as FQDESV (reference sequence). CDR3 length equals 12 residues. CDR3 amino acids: CASSSSEVSRDF. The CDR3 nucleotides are TGTGCCAGCAGCTCCTCGGAGGTGTCTAGGGATTTT.

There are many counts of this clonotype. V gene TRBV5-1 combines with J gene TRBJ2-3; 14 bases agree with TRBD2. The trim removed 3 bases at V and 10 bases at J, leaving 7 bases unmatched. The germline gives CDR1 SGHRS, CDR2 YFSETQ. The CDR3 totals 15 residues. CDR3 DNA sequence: TGCGCCAGCAGCTCATCGGGACTAGCGGGAGTAGCGCAGTATTTT. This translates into CASSSSGLAGVAQYF.

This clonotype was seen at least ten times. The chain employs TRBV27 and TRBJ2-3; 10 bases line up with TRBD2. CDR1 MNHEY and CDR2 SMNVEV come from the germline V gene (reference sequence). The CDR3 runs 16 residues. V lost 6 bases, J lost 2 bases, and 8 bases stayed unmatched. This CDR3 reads CASSPKGLAVTDTQYF. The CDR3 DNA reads TGTGCCAGCAGCCCTAAAGGACTAGCGGTCACAGATACGCAGTATTTT.

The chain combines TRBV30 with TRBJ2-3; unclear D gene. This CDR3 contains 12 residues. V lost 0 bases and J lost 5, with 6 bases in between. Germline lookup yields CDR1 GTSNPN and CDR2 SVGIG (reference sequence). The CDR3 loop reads CAWSVLEDTQYF. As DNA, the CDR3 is TGTGCCTGGAGTGTACTTGAAGATACGCAGTATTTT.

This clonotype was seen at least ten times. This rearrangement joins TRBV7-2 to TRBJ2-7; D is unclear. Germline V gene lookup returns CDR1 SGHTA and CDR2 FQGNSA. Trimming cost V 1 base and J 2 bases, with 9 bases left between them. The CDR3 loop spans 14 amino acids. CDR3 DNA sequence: TGTGCCAGCAGCTTAGGGCACGAACCCTACGAGCAGTACTTC. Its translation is CASSLGHEPYEQYF.

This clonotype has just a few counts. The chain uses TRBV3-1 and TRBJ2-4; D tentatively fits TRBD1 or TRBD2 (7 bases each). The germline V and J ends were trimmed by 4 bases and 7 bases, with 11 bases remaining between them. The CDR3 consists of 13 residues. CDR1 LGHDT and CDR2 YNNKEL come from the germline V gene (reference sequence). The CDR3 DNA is TGTGCCAGCAGCCGGGGAGGGGGCAACATTCAGTACTTC. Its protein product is CASSRGGGNIQYF.